These 30 T cell receptor beta chains were sequenced from one sample in a study of T cells after yellow fever vaccination. MiXCR, run by TCRdb on the 5' RACE reads, gives a single entry per CDR3 protein. This sample has around 49,000 distinct CDR3 sequences; about 6.8% occur once, and the top ten carry approximately 15%. The sample was CD8+ T cells not binding an NS4B(214-222) dextramer, sorted from PBMCs, taken 45 days after the yellow fever booster vaccination. The source is a man younger than 40 who received the YFV17D yellow fever vaccine.

This clonotype was seen a handful of times. Here the CDR3 DNA reads TGTGCCAGTAGTATCCTACTGGAAGAGACCCAGTACTTC. Its protein product is CASSILLEETQYF. The chain carries TRBV19 and TRBJ2-5; D uncertain. The CDR3 has 13 residues. Trimming took off 3 bases at V and 3 bases at J, with 8 bases between the two ends. Germline lookup yields CDR1 LNHDA and CDR2 SQIVND (reference sequence).

This clonotype was seen at least ten times. This sequence joins TRBV6-6 and TRBJ2-7, with TRBD2 matching 14 bases. V was clipped by 2 bases and J by 2 bases; unmatched bases: 11. CDR3 size: 19 residues. The V gene's germline CDR1 is MNHNY and CDR2 SVGAGI (reference sequence). CDR3 in DNA: TGTGCCAGCAGTTACGGATATGGACTAGCGGGAGGATCAACCTACGAGCAGTACTTC. As protein: CASSYGYGLAGGSTYEQYF.

This clonotype was counted many times. CDR3 bases: TGCGCCAGCAGCTTTGTCCCGATGCGGGAGGCGACTTCCTACGAGCAGTACTTC. It translates to CASSFVPMREATSYEQYF. The chain recombines TRBV5-1 with TRBJ2-7; TRBD2 agrees at 8 bases. Germline CDR1 is SGHRS and CDR2 is YFSETQ. After removal of 2 bases from V and 1 base from J, the junction contained 14 bases not matched to a gene. CDR3 length: 18 amino acids. Drawing the rest from reference TRBV5-1 and TRBJ2-7, the complete variable domain is KAGVTQTPRYLIKTRGQQVTLSCSPISGHRSVSWYQQTPGQGLQFLFEYFSETQRNKGNFPGRFSGRQFSNSRSEMNVSTLELGDSALYLCASSFVPMREATSYEQYFGPGTRLTVT.

This clonotype was detected many times. The chain combines TRBV20-1 with TRBJ1-5; 9 positions agree with TRBD1. With V trimmed by 6 bases and J by 6 bases, 9 bases remained unmatched. CDR1 is DFQATT, CDR2 SNEGSKA, per germline (reference sequence). The CDR3 is 14 amino acids. Written as DNA, the CDR3 is TGCAGTGCCAATCTACAGGGGGCGACTCAGCCCCAGCATTTT. Translation gives CSANLQGATQPQHF.

This clonotype was observed many times. The chain joins TRBV11-1 to TRBJ2-2; 10 bases map to TRBD2. This CDR3 has 19 residues. From germline, CDR1 is SGHAT and CDR2 FQDESV (reference sequence). Trimming took 4 bases from V and 6 from J; bases not matched to a gene: 17. The CDR3 protein is CASSSPTSGRANFAGELFF. The CDR3 DNA is TGTGCCAGCAGCTCCCCAACAAGCGGGAGGGCCAATTTCGCCGGGGAGCTGTTTTTT. The complete variable domain, with remaining parts taken from reference TRBV11-1 and TRBJ2-2, reads EAEVAQSPRYKITEKSQAVAFWCDPISGHATLYWYRQILGQGPELLVQFQDESVVDDSQLPKDRFSAERLKGVDSTLKIQPAELGDSAMYLCASSSPTSGRANFAGELFFGEGSRLTVL.

This clonotype was recorded at least ten times. The chain combines TRBV29-1 with TRBJ2-2; TRBD1 might be the D (6 bases). From germline, CDR1 is SQVTM and CDR2 ANQGSEA. This CDR3 comprises 13 residues. V lost 6 bases, J lost 4 bases, and 12 bases lay in between. The chain's CDR3 is CSVTGTPTGELFF. CDR3 sequence (DNA): TGCAGCGTAACCGGGACACCCACCGGGGAGCTGTTTTTT.

The chain joins TRBV11-1 to TRBJ2-2, with 12 bases lining up with TRBD2. Germline V lookup: CDR1 SGHAT, CDR2 FQDESV (reference sequence). The ends lost 5 bases at V and 6 bases at J; junction bases unmatched: 19. This CDR3 has 20 residues. The CDR3 sequence: CASSPPLAGGPAGKSGELFF. CDR3 DNA sequence: TGTGCCAGCAGCCCCCCCCTAGCGGGAGGGCCAGCGGGCAAATCCGGGGAGCTGTTTTTT.

This clonotype was seen repeatedly, ten times or more. V is TRBV6-2 or TRBV6-3 and J is TRBJ2-1; 10 bases are shared with TRBD2. Germline trimming cut 4 bases from V and 8 bases from J; bases unmatched to any gene: 5. The CDR3 covers 14 residues. Germline CDR1 reads MNHEY; CDR2 reads SVGEGT. CDR3 protein: CASSSASGSDEQFF. CDR3 DNA: TGTGCCAGCAGTTCGGCTAGCGGGAGCGATGAGCAGTTCTTC.

This clonotype was seen ten or more times. The V and J genes are TRBV6-2 or TRBV6-3 and TRBJ2-1; D not certain. Germline lookup yields CDR1 MNHEY and CDR2 SVGEGT. Trimming took off 4 bases at V and 4 bases at J, with 11 bases between the two ends. CDR3 length: 14 residues. CDR3 DNA: TGTGCCAGCAGTTTAGTGGGGATTTACAATGAGCAGTTCTTC. The encoded protein is CASSLVGIYNEQFF.

The DNA for the CDR3 is TGTGCCAGTATCGGTGTATTCGGAGATGCTGGGGCCAACGTCCTGACTTTC. Amino acid sequence: CASIGVFGDAGANVLTF. V and J are TRBV19 and TRBJ2-6; no reliable D call. Germline lookup yields CDR1 LNHDA and CDR2 SQIVND (reference sequence). The CDR3 runs 17 residues. Trimming took 7 bases from V and 2 from J, leaving 18 bases between them.

This clonotype was seen many times. This rearrangement joins TRBV7-9 to TRBJ1-2, with 7 bases lining up with TRBD1. The trim removed 4 bases at V and 5 bases at J, leaving 10 bases unmatched. Germline V gives CDR1 SEHNR, CDR2 FQNEAQ (reference sequence). The CDR3 spans 15 residues. CDR3: CASSYQKGQAYGYTF. In DNA form, the CDR3 reads TGTGCCAGCAGCTACCAAAAAGGACAGGCTTATGGCTACACCTTC. The whole variable domain, remainder taken from reference TRBV7-9 and TRBJ1-2, is DTGVSQNPRHKITKRGQNVTFRCDPISEHNRLYWYRQTLGQGPEFLTYFQNEAQLEKSRLLSDRFSAERPKGSFSTLEIQRTEQGDSAMYLCASSYQKGQAYGYTFGSGTRLTVV.

This clonotype was observed many times. V and J are TRBV24-1 and TRBJ1-5, with D unresolved. Germline values: CDR1 KGHDR, CDR2 SFDVKD. V dropped 0 bases and J dropped 3 bases, with 5 bases sitting between them. The CDR3 totals 14 residues. The CDR3 DNA reads TGTGCCACCAGTGATTTGCACAACAATCAGCCCCAGCATTTT. Translation gives CATSDLHNNQPQHF.

This clonotype was recorded many times. This chain uses TRBV6-2 or TRBV6-3 with TRBJ2-7; D is ambiguous. This CDR3 is 11 amino acids long. Germline V gene sequence: CDR1 MNHEY, CDR2 SVGEGT. V lost 6 bases to trimming and J lost 2 bases, with 5 bases between them. The CDR3 DNA follows: TGTGCCAGCAGGGAAACCTACGAGCAGTACTTC. Translated, it gives CASRETYEQYF.

This clonotype was seen repeatedly, ten times or more. The CDR3 here is CASSYARSGSSYEQYF. CDR3 sequence (DNA): TGTGCCAGCAGTTACGCCCGAAGCGGGAGCTCCTACGAGCAGTACTTC. The rearrangement uses TRBV6-5 and TRBJ2-7; TRBD2 aligns across 8 bases. Germline lookup yields CDR1 MNHEY and CDR2 SVGAGI. The CDR3 has 16 residues. V lost 2 bases and J lost 0; bases outside the gene matches: 6.

This clonotype showed up just a few times. The gene calls are TRBV28 and TRBJ2-3; TRBD2 matches 8 bases. There are 16 residues in the CDR3. Germline CDR1 and CDR2: MDHEN and SYDVKM. V trimming: 1 base; J trimming: 2 bases; junction bases outside the gene matches: 5. CDR3 sequence reads: CASSLLASGFTDTQYF. CDR3 DNA: TGTGCCAGCAGTTTATTAGCTAGCGGGTTCACAGATACGCAGTATTTT.

This clonotype was seen repeatedly, ten times or more. J is TRBJ2-3 and V is TRBV30; 13 positions agree with TRBD2. V lost 4 bases, J lost 10 bases, and 2 bases stayed unmatched. Germline V CDR1 and CDR2: GTSNPN, SVGIG (reference sequence). The CDR3 loop spans 12 amino acids. CDR3 region: CAWIGTSGAQYF. The CDR3 coding sequence is TGTGCCTGGATTGGGACTAGCGGGGCGCAGTATTTT.

This clonotype was observed many times. The chain links TRBV27 to TRBJ2-1, with 12 bases identical to TRBD2. The length of the CDR3 is 18 residues. The germline gives CDR1 MNHEY, CDR2 SMNVEV (reference sequence). V lost 2 bases, J lost 8 bases, and 13 bases stayed unmatched. In DNA, the CDR3 is TGTGCCAGCAGTTTACTTGATGGGACTAGCGGGCCTAAGTATGAGCAGTTCTTC. As protein: CASSLLDGTSGPKYEQFF.

This clonotype was seen at least ten times. This chain links TRBV7-2 with TRBJ2-3; D might be TRBD2 (5 bases). V lost 3 bases and J lost 7, with 17 bases in between. The CDR3 runs 15 residues. Germline V gene data show CDR1 as SGHTA and CDR2 as FQGNSA. The CDR3 is CASSFDGNPGNTQYF. The CDR3 DNA reads TGTGCCAGCAGCTTTGACGGGAACCCGGGAAATACGCAGTATTTT. Full variable domain (missing parts from reference TRBV7-2 and TRBJ2-3): GAGVSQSPSNKVTEKGKDVELRCDPISGHTALYWYRQSLGQGLEFLIYFQGNSAPDKSGLPSDRFSAERTGGSVSTLTIQRTQQEDSAVYLCASSFDGNPGNTQYFGPGTRLTVL.

This clonotype has a count of ten or more. The V call is TRBV3-1, the J call TRBJ2-3, with 13 bases identical to TRBD2. The ends lost 0 bases at V and 2 bases at J; junction bases unmatched: 5. The length of the CDR3 is 18 residues. The germline V gene has CDR1 LGHDT and CDR2 YNNKEL (reference sequence). CDR3 region: CASSQEWTSGRDTDTQYF. The CDR3 region has the DNA TGTGCCAGCAGCCAAGAATGGACTAGCGGGAGAGACACAGATACGCAGTATTTT.

V is TRBV5-4 and J is TRBJ1-2; a weak D match, TRBD1 (6 bases). Trimming removed 7 bases from V and 4 bases from J, with 17 bases in between. This CDR3 is 14 amino acids long. Per germline, CDR1 SGHNT and CDR2 YYREEE (reference sequence). The CDR3 loop reads CASFSSGGSYGYTF. The CDR3 nucleotides are TGTGCCAGCTTCTCCTCCGGGGGCAGCTATGGCTACACCTTC.

This clonotype was recorded at least ten times. This chain uses TRBV12-3 or TRBV12-4 with TRBJ2-1; D is possibly TRBD2 (5 bases). V gave up 3 bases and J gave up 3 bases, with 12 bases separating them. The length of the CDR3 is 15 residues. The CDR3 sequence is CASSFLTTIYNEQFF. The CDR3 coding sequence is TGTGCCAGCAGTTTTCTGACTACCATCTACAATGAGCAGTTCTTC.

The J gene is TRBJ2-7, the V gene TRBV11-2; 7 bases line up with TRBD1. CDR1 is SGHAT, CDR2 FQNNGV, per germline. Trimming removed 4 bases from V and 3 bases from J; junction bases left unmatched: 3. The CDR3 runs to 13 residues. The CDR3 DNA reads TGTGCCAGCAGCTACGGGACAGACTACGAGCAGTACTTC. Amino acid sequence: CASSYGTDYEQYF.

This clonotype has a count of ten or more. The chain combines TRBV9 with TRBJ2-2; no definite D call. The CDR3 runs to 14 residues. Germline V CDR1 and CDR2: SGDLS, YYNGEE. V was trimmed by 0 bases and J by 10 bases, leaving 13 bases between them. This chain's CDR3 is CASSVGALAEELFF. CDR3 nucleotides: TGTGCCAGCAGCGTAGGTGCCCTCGCTGAGGAGCTGTTTTTT.

This clonotype was seen many times. This chain uses TRBV20-1 with TRBJ2-1; 7 nucleotides align to TRBD1. Germline V lookup: CDR1 DFQATT, CDR2 SNEGSKA (reference sequence). This CDR3 spans 18 amino acids. J lost 3 bases, V lost 3 bases, and 17 bases had no gene match. CDR3 nucleotides: TGCAGTGCTAGCCCGTTTACCGTCGACAGGGCCCTCTACAATGAGCAGTTCTTC. This sequence encodes CSASPFTVDRALYNEQFF.

A few counts support this clonotype. The chain recombines TRBV7-9 with TRBJ1-2; TRBD1 is a possible D gene (5 bases). The CDR3 is made up of 14 amino acids. The ends were cut back, 4 bases at V and 4 bases at J, with 13 bases in the middle. Germline CDR1 SEHNR, CDR2 FQNEAQ (reference sequence). CDR3: CASSSTGPFYGYTF. In nucleotides, the CDR3 is TGTGCCAGCAGCTCGACGGGGCCCTTCTATGGCTACACCTTC.

The sample holds many counts of this clonotype. The chain carries TRBV4-3 and TRBJ2-1, with D unresolved. CDR1 is LGHNA, CDR2 YSLEER, per germline. The CDR3 has 13 amino acids. Trimming stripped 0 bases from V and 9 bases from J, with 9 bases between. Here the CDR3 DNA reads TGCGCCAGCAGCCAAGACGAGAGCGTTGAGCAGTTCTTC. It specifies CASSQDESVEQFF.

At least ten counts were recorded for this clonotype. CDR3 residues: CSARDQGDRDEQYF. For the CDR3, the DNA is TGCAGTGCTAGAGATCAGGGGGACAGAGACGAGCAGTACTTC. The rearrangement links TRBV20-1 to TRBJ2-7, with 7 bases identical to TRBD1. Germline CDR1 is DFQATT and CDR2 is SNEGSKA (reference sequence). The CDR3 contains 14 residues. With 0 bases clipped from V and 5 bases from J, the junction kept 7 bases outside the gene matches.

This clonotype is labeled as medium-sized. The rearrangement uses TRBV6-5 and TRBJ2-1; 8 nucleotides agree with TRBD2. The V segment lost 5 bases and the J segment 0 bases; nucleotides outside the gene matches: 0. In germline, CDR1 is MNHEY, CDR2 SVGAGI. The CDR3 is 14 residues long. The CDR3 DNA is TGTGCCAGCAGTACTAGCGGCTCCTACAATGAGCAGTTCTTC. Its translation: CASSTSGSYNEQFF.

This clonotype was observed at least ten times. The V call is TRBV12-3 or TRBV12-4, the J call TRBJ2-3; no definite D call. The CDR3 runs 16 residues. V was cut by 8 bases and J by 1 base, with 19 bases left in between. This chain's CDR3 is CASQGLRTPRTDTQYF. The CDR3 nucleotides read TGTGCCAGCCAAGGCCTGCGGACCCCCCGCACAGATACGCAGTATTTT.

This clonotype came up many times. CDR3 coding DNA: TGTGCCAGCAGCAATGGACTAGCGGGAGTAGTCTACAATGAGCAGTTCTTC. Protein: CASSNGLAGVVYNEQFF. The gene calls are TRBV9 and TRBJ2-1, with 13 bases that match TRBD2. Unmatched junction bases numbered 7, after V lost 4 bases and J lost 3 bases. The CDR3 spans 17 residues. Germline V gives CDR1 SGDLS, CDR2 YYNGEE.